This entry describes one T cell receptor beta chain. Antigen unknown. The CDR3 has 14 residues. Per germline, CDR1 MNHEY and CDR2 SMNVEV (reference sequence). V was trimmed by 8 bases and J by 1 base, leaving 12 bases between them. The method was immunoSEQ multiplex PCR; TCRdb's version includes in-frame clones alone and lacks a portion of them. The data show more than 11,000 clones, roughly 72% seen once. ViraFEST assay sequencing came after antigen-specific CD4+ T cells were expanded with viral peptide pools. The authors isolated CD4+ T cells after around 9 days of culture. Of the BNT162b2 and mRNA-1273 vaccines, participants received two doses of one or the other. Cultivation was performed at two million PBMC per well with about 9.6 IU/ml IL-2 and 9 to 10 ug/ml peptides added. The sample originates from a study of vaccination effects on CD4 cells after COVID-19.

The sample consisted of CD4+ T cells from PBMCs cultured with SARS-CoV-2 spike peptides, taken after COVID-19 vaccination. The V gene is TRBV27, the J gene TRBJ2-1; no reliable D call. The TCR sequence derives from a human donor who received a COVID-19 vaccine. The CDR3 DNA follows: TGTGCCAGCGGGCCCTCCGGGTCCTACAATGAGCAGTTCTTC. This codes for CASGPSGSYNEQFF.